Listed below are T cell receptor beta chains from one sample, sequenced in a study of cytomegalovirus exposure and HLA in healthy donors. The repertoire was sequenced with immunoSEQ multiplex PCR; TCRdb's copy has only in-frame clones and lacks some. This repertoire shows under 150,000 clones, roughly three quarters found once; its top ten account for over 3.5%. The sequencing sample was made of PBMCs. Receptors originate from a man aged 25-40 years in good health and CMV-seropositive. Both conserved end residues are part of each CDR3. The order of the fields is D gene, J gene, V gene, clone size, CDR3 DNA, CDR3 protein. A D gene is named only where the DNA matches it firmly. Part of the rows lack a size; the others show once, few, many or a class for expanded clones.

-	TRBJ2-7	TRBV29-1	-	TGCAGCGTTGGGGCCCCGAGGGACGAGCAGTACTTC	CSVGAPRDEQYF
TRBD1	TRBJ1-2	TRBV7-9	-	TGTGCCAGCAGCTCCGGGACAGGGGAAACGGCTGGCTACACCTTC	CASSSGTGETAGYTF
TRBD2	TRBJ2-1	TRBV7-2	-	TGTGCCAGCAGCCCGATCAGCCAGCGGGGCCACAATGAGCAGTTCTTC	CASSPISQRGHNEQFF
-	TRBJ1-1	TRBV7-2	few	TGTGCCAGCAGCTCCTCGTGGGCGGGCACTGAAGCTTTCTTT	CASSSSWAGTEAFF
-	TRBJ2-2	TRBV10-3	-	TGTGCCATCAGTGCCGGTCAGAACACCGGGGAGCTGTTTTTT	CAISAGQNTGELFF
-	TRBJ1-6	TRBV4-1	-	TGCGCCAGCAGCGCGGGCAATTCACCCCTCCACTTT	CASSAGNSPLHF
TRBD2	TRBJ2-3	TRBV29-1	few	TGCAGCGTAGGACTAGCGGGAGGGAATACGCAGTATTTT	CSVGLAGGNTQYF
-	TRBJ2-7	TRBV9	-	TGTGCCAGCAGCGTAGGACTTTACTACGAGCAGTACTTC	CASSVGLYYEQYF
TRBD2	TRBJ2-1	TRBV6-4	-	TGTGCCAGCAGCCCAACTAGCGGGGTTACGGGTTTGAATGAGCAGTTCTTC	CASSPTSGVTGLNEQFF
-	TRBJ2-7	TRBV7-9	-	TGTGCCAGCGGGGGGAGCCCTCCCCGCTCCGAGCAGTACTTC	CASGGSPPRSEQYF
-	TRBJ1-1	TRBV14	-	TGTGCCAGCAGCCCCCATTGGGGGGACACTGAAGCTTTCTTT	CASSPHWGDTEAFF
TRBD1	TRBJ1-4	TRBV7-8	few	TGTGCCAGCAGCTTATTCGAGGGGACAGGCCTCGGAAAACTGTTTTTT	CASSLFEGTGLGKLFF
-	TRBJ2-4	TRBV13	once	TGTGCCAGCAGCTTACGGGTAGTCAAAAACATTCAGTACTTC	CASSLRVVKNIQYF
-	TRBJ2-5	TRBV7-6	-	TGTGCCAGCATCCCCTTGGGCCTAAAAAGAGAGACCCAGTACTTC	CASIPLGLKRETQYF
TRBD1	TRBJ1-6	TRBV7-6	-	TGTGCCAGCAGCCCGGGAGACAGGGCCTCGCAGGCGTTTTCACCCCTCCACTTT	CASSPGDRASQAFSPLHF
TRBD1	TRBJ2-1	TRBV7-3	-	TGTGCCAGCAGCCTGACCTCCGGGACAGGGGTCTACAATGAGCAGTTCTTC	CASSLTSGTGVYNEQFF
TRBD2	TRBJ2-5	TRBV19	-	TGTGCCAGTAGTATCCCGACTAGCGGGGAGACCCAGTACTTC	CASSIPTSGETQYF
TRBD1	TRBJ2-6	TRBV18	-	TGTGCCAGCTCACCGGGACAGGGTCGCTCTGGGGCCAACGTCCTGACTTTC	CASSPGQGRSGANVLTF
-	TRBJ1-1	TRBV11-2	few	TGTGCCAGCAGCCCCCGGAGCACTGAAGCTTTCTTT	CASSPRSTEAFF
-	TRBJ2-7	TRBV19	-	TGTGCCAGTAGTATCGGCCACTTAAAGGGGGAGCAGTACTTC	CASSIGHLKGEQYF
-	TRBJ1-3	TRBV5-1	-	TGCGCCAGCAGCTTCTCAGAGGTCTCTGGAAACACCATATATTTT	CASSFSEVSGNTIYF
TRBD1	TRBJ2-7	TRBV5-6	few	TGTGCCAGCAGCCCAGACAGGGGGCGGGCTAGGGAGCAGTACTTC	CASSPDRGRAREQYF
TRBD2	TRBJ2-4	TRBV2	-	TGTGCCAGCAGTGATGGTGCTAGCGGGGTAGCCAAAAACATTCAGTACTTC	CASSDGASGVAKNIQYF
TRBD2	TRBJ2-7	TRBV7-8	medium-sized	TGTGCCAGCAGCTCCTTAGCGGGGGTCTACGAGCAGTACTTC	CASSSLAGVYEQYF
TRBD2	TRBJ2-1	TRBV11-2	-	TGTGCCAGCAGCTCCCCCCCGACTAGCAGTCCCTACAATGAGCAGTTCTTC	CASSSPPTSSPYNEQFF
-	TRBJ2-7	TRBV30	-	TGTGCCTGGAGCCTGCCGGGACTGCACTACGAGCAGTACTTC	CAWSLPGLHYEQYF
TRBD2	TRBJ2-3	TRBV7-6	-	TGTGCCAGCAGCTTAGCGTTTTTTTCCCAGGGGATAGCGGGGGCTAGCACAGATACGCAGTATTTT	CASSLAFFSQGIAGASTDTQYF
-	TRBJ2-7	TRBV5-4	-	TGTGCCAGCAGCTTACAGGGAAGCTCCTACGAGCAGTACTTC	CASSLQGSSYEQYF
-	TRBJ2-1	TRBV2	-	TGTGCCAGCAGTAAGATCCGACTAACCTACAATGAGCAGTTCTTC	CASSKIRLTYNEQFF
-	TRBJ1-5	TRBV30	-	TGTGCCTGGTCGCAGGGTTTTCAGCCCCAGCATTTT	CAWSQGFQPQHF
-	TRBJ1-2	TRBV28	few	TGTGCCAGCAGTTTATGGCAGGGTAGCTATGGCTACACCTTC	CASSLWQGSYGYTF
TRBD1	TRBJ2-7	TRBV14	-	TGTGCCAGCAGCCAACAAACAGGGGTGTCCTACGAGCAGTACTTC	CASSQQTGVSYEQYF
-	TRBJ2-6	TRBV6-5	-	TGTGCCAGCAGTTACAGGAGCTCTGGGGCCAACGTCCTGACTTTC	CASSYRSSGANVLTF
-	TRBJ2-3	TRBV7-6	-	TGTGCCAGCAGCTTAGACAACGGGCAGGCAGGGTGGGATACGCAGTATTTT	CASSLDNGQAGWDTQYF
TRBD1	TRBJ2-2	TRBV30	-	TGTGCCTGGGGAACAGGGGTCCTGAACACCGGGGAGCTGTTTTTT	CAWGTGVLNTGELFF
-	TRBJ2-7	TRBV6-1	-	TGTGCCAGCAGTGAACTCGGCAGGGGCTACGAGCAGTACTTC	CASSELGRGYEQYF
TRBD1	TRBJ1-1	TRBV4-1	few	TGCGCCAGCAGCCAACCCTTGGGACAGTACACTGAAGCTTTCTTT	CASSQPLGQYTEAFF
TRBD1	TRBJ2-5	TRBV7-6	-	TGTGCCAGCAGCTCGGGGACAGCCAGAGAGACCCAGTACTTC	CASSSGTARETQYF
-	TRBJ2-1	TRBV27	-	TGTGCCAGCAGTCCAAAGACCCTGGGCACTGAGCAGTTCTTC	CASSPKTLGTEQFF
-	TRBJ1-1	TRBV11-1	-	TGTGCCAGCAGCTTAGCGCCGGGGGGCGAGAACACTGAAGCTTTCTTT	CASSLAPGGENTEAFF
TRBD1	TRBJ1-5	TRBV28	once	TGTGCCAGCAGTTTGGAATCGACAGGGGGCAATCAGCCCCAGCATTTT	CASSLESTGGNQPQHF
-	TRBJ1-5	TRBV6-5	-	TGTGCCAGCACCACAGGGTATTCTCAGCCCCAGCATTTT	CASTTGYSQPQHF
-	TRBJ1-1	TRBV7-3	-	TGTGCCAGCAGCCCGCGAACTCTCCTCCGTAATGAAGCTTTCTTT	CASSPRTLLRNEAFF
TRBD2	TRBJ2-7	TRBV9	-	TGTGCCAGCAGCGTTAGCGGGAGGAATGACGAGCAGTACTTC	CASSVSGRNDEQYF
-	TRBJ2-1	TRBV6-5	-	TGTGCCAGCAGTCCAGGGTTTTTGGGCAATGAGCAGTTCTTC	CASSPGFLGNEQFF
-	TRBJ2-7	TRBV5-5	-	TGTGCCAGCAGCCCATCCCTATTGGGGGCTTTTTACGAGCAGTACTTC	CASSPSLLGAFYEQYF
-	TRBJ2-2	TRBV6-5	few	TGTGCCAGCAGTTTCCTCGAGTTCCAGGGCGACGGGGAGCTGTTTTTT	CASSFLEFQGDGELFF
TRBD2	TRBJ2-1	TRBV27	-	TGTGCCAGCAGTTGGGTGGGGAGGGACAATGAGCAGTTCTTC	CASSWVGRDNEQFF
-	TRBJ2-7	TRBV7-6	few	TGTGCCAGCAGCCCCCCAGGTGAAGGTACCGAGCAGTACTTC	CASSPPGEGTEQYF
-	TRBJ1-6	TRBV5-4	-	TGTGCCAGCAGCCCGACAGTGACGTCAAGCTCCTATAATTCACCCCTCCACTTT	CASSPTVTSSSYNSPLHF
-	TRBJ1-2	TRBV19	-	TGTGCCAGTAGTCACGATACACAGGAGCCCTATGGCTACACCTTC	CASSHDTQEPYGYTF
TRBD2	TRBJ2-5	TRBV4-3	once	TGCGCCAGCAGCCAAGGGACTAGCGGGGCCTGGTCCGGGGAGACCCAGTACTTC	CASSQGTSGAWSGETQYF
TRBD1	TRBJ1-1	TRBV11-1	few	TGTGCCAGCAGCTCAGGACAGGGGGGAGACCCATTTTTT	CASSSGQGGDPFF